What follows describes a single TCR beta chain. There is no known antigen for this receptor. No qualities accompany the bases; no much larger clone lies one base away. CDR1 MNHEY and CDR2 SMNVEV were looked up in the germline V gene (reference sequence). V gives up 6 bases and J gives up 5 bases, and the segment between their germline ends measures 16 bases. Its CDR3 holds 14 amino acids, cysteine through phenylalanine. Only CDR3 DNA is held: 42 bases, read in frame from base 1. The entire isolated RNA was reverse transcribed using the High Capacity cDNA Reverse Transcription Kit, and thus expressed TCRB transcripts were sequenced. Naive, central memory and regulatory T cell samples underwent deep immunoSEQ sequencing, averaging around 4 million total reads per sample. Sorted cells were lysed in RLT buffer, and RNA was extracted using DNase-treated RNeasy Micro or Mini kits according to cell number. Each cell subset was processed separately to prevent cross-contamination, with patient and healthy donor samples processed together. The immunoSEQ multiplex PCR was used to amplify TCRB sequences from cDNA, yielding 87-bp fragments that span the CDR3 region. Sequencing of the amplicons was done on the Illumina HiSeq platform. On the study's bioinformatics: Synthetic template baselines were used to correct PCR bias computationally, reads within Hamming distance 2 were collapsed, and singletons that could not be merged were discarded. Reads were aligned against IMGT to assign V, D and J genes, CDR3 length and insertions or deletions at six rearrangement sites. Within each subset, clonotype counts were normalized to sorted cell number, and only after that were true diversity and Gini coefficients computed with the tcR R package. The overlap coefficient, calculated on TCRB nucleotide sequences, was used to quantify repertoire sharing. Out-of-frame TCRB sequences from naive cells were analyzed as a proxy for the pre-selection repertoire. Sourced from immuneACCESS, this table was stored by TCRdb with only in-frame sequences that have V and J called. A share of the clones is absent; for the studies checked, an unresolved V gene accounts for under half, and the remainder has no known explanation. That table supplies the V and J calls and clone size; D and trimming were determined from the DNA. The sample includes 330,000 or so clones, with about 12% observed a single time. Of the sample, 0.01% is held by the ten largest clones.

Each donor gave one peripheral blood draw, averaging approximately 0.11 L, which was collected into heparinised tubes. A BD FACSAria II and a panel including CD45RO, CCR7, CD25, CD127, CD95 and CD27 were used to sort naive, central memory, regulatory and stem cell-like memory CD4+ T cells. Every sorted population had a purity above 95%. PBMCs were separated immediately by Lymphoprep density gradient centrifugation and were stained directly, without being cultured. Samples were stained and sorted in pairs, with one healthy donor and one patient per experiment, so that batch effects were minimized. This entry belongs to a study of beta chain features in type 1 diabetes (dated by TCRdb to between 2018 and 2020). Notes on the research overall: Mean age, gender distribution, total cell number and subset yield were not different between patients and healthy donors. A total of roughly 100 million sorted cells were examined across all samples, and the number of cells per subset was strongly correlated with RNA yield. The study compared TCRB repertoires of sorted circulating CD4+ T cell subsets between recently diagnosed type 1 diabetes patients and matched healthy donors. Regulatory and stem cell-like memory subsets were obtained from only 8 patients and roughly eight healthy donors, while naive and central memory subsets were obtained from all 30 or so donors.

General study outcomes and caveats: Patients with type 1 diabetes made fewer insertions and deleted more nucleotides at VDJ recombination sites, implying thymic rearrangement abnormalities. HLA sub-analyses involved small numbers of individuals, so any influence of HLA type on TCRB rearrangement remained unresolved. In all four CD4+ subsets, TCRB CDR3 length was moderately but significantly shorter in type 1 diabetes patients. Naive, central memory and regulatory TCRB repertoires appeared to be more similar among patients than among healthy donors. Because cDNA rather than genomic DNA was sequenced, highly expressing activated cells could have been over-represented, although no difference in activation and CD3 levels was found between groups. PCR might favor shorter templates, but patient and control samples were amplified and corrected together, so any skew would affect both groups equally.

The source material was naive CD4+ T cells from blood. What this sample's cell subset or site label stands for: true naive CD4+ T cells. The clonotype comes from a woman under 30 with type 1 diabetes. The rearranged chain carries TRBV27 and TRBJ1-2; TRBD1 is possibly the D segment (5 matching bases). This receptor carries the CDR3 CASRHNGGGYGYTF. The nucleotide sequence reads TGTGCCAGCAGGCACAACGGGGGGGGGTATGGCTACACCTTC.